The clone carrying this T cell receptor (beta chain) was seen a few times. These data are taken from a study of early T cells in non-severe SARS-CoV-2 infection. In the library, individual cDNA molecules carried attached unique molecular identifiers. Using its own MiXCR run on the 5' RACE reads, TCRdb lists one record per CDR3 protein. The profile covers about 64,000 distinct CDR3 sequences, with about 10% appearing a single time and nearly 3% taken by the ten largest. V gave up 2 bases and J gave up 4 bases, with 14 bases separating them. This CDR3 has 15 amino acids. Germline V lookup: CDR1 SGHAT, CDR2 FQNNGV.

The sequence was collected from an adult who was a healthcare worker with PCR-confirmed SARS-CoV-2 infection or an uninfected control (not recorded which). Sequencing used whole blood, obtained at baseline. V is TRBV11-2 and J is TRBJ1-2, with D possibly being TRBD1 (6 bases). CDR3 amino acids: CASSLSPGTLYGYTF. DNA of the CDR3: TGTGCCAGCAGCTTATCTCCCGGGACACTCTATGGCTACACCTTC.